These 15 T cell receptor beta chains were all obtained from the same sample, sequenced in a study of shared clonotypes between healthy human individuals. The assay was immunoSEQ multiplex PCR, and TCRdb's table has in-frame clones only and misses some. The sample carries about 470,000 clones, around 79% recorded once. The material sequenced was PBMCs. These receptors came from a woman aged 40 to 50 in good health. Some clones in this sample may be carry-over from other donors' samples.

The V gene is TRBV7-8, the J gene TRBJ2-1, with a possible D match to TRBD1 (6 bases). Trimming left V 1 base short and J 3 bases short, with 16 bases between. CDR3 length equals 17 residues. Germline CDR1 reads SGHVS; CDR2 reads FQNEAQ. In DNA, the CDR3 is TGTGCCAGCAGCTTAGGGGGGCGGTGGGCCCTCTACAATGAGCAGTTCTTC. Translating it yields CASSLGGRWALYNEQFF.

The chain links TRBV6-1 to TRBJ2-5; weak D call: TRBD1 (6 bases). Germline V lookup: CDR1 MNHNS, CDR2 SASEGT. The CDR3 runs to 14 residues. V was pared by 1 base and J by 5 bases, with 11 bases between. CDR3 in amino acids: CASSEGTGMETQYF. The CDR3 DNA reads as TGTGCCAGCAGTGAAGGAACAGGGATGGAGACCCAGTACTTC.

The chain couples TRBV5-1 to TRBJ1-1; the D gene is possibly TRBD1 (5 bases). This CDR3 spans 16 amino acids. V lost 4 bases, J lost 5 bases, and 21 bases lay in between. Germline V gene sequence: CDR1 SGHRS, CDR2 YFSETQ. This CDR3 reads CASSPEGWGSRTEAFF. The DNA for the CDR3 is TGCGCCAGCAGCCCCGAGGGTTGGGGGAGTAGAACTGAAGCTTTCTTT. Variable domain in full (rest from reference TRBV5-1 and TRBJ1-1): KAGVTQTPRYLIKTRGQQVTLSCSPISGHRSVSWYQQTPGQGLQFLFEYFSETQRNKGNFPGRFSGRQFSNSRSEMNVSTLELGDSALYLCASSPEGWGSRTEAFFGQGTRLTVV.

This clone was detected many times. The genes are TRBV27 and TRBJ2-7; 10 nucleotides agree with TRBD1. There are 15 residues in the CDR3. After removal of 5 bases from V and 6 bases from J, the junction contained 10 bases not matched to a gene. CDR1 and CDR2 from the germline V gene are MNHEY and SMNVEV (reference sequence). CDR3 in DNA: TGTGCCAGCAGTCCCACTGGGACAGGGGTTCCCGAGCAGTACTTC. Amino acids: CASSPTGTGVPEQYF.

The chain recombines TRBV5-6 with TRBJ2-3, with 11 bases identical to TRBD2. V dropped 5 bases and J dropped 2; count of bases not matched to a gene: 4. From germline, CDR1 is SGHDT and CDR2 YYEEEE. The length of the CDR3 is 15 residues. The CDR3 nucleotides read TGTGCCAGCAGTCCGACTAGCGGGACCACAGATACGCAGTATTTT. Translated, it gives CASSPTSGTTDTQYF.

This clone was detected only once. This chain uses TRBV5-1 with TRBJ2-5; 8 positions match TRBD1. The J call is in doubt because the DNA end fits TRBJ2-7 better. The CDR3 is made up of 15 amino acids. In germline, CDR1 is SGHRS, CDR2 YFSETQ. Written as DNA, the CDR3 is TGCGCCAGCAGCTTGTCGGCAGGGGGCGCAGCCGAGCAGTACTTC. Residues: CASSLSAGGAAEQYF.

The chain combines TRBV15 with TRBJ2-2, with D perhaps matching TRBD1 or TRBD2 (5 bases each). CDR3 length equals 15 residues. Germline V gene lookup returns CDR1 LNHNV and CDR2 YYDKDF (reference sequence). Trimming removed 0 bases at V and 1 base at J, with 6 bases between. In nucleotides, the CDR3 is TGTGCCACCAGCAGAGATGGGGGGAACACCGGGGAGCTGTTTTTT. It codes for CATSRDGGNTGELFF.

The chain has TRBV28 and TRBJ2-5, with 8 bases identical to TRBD1. The CDR3 has 15 amino acids. V shed 6 bases and J 2 bases; nucleotides not matched to a gene: 8. CDR1 is MDHEN and CDR2 is SYDVKM in the germline V gene. The CDR3 loop reads CASRPDRGWQETQYF. The CDR3 DNA reads as TGTGCCAGCAGACCAGACAGGGGATGGCAAGAGACCCAGTACTTC. The entire variable domain, with the rest obtained from reference TRBV28 and TRBJ2-5, is as follows: DVKVTQSSRYLVKRTGEKVFLECVQDMDHENMFWYRQDPGLGLRLIYFSYDVKMKEKGDIPEGYSVSREKKERFSLILESASTNQTSMYLCASRPDRGWQETQYFGPGTRLLVL.

This chain links TRBV7-2 with TRBJ1-2, with 7 bases that match TRBD1. The V and J ends lost 5 bases and 3 bases, in that order; junction bases with no gene match: 3. CDR3 length: 13 amino acids. Germline V gene lookup returns CDR1 SGHTA and CDR2 FQGNSA. This CDR3 reads CASSPDRDYGYTF. The CDR3 region has the DNA TGTGCCAGCAGCCCAGACAGGGACTATGGCTACACCTTC.

The chain links TRBV7-9 to TRBJ2-7; tentative D call: TRBD1 (6 bases). This CDR3 is built from 14 residues. The V end was cut by 6 bases, the J end by 3 bases, with 15 bases between. From germline, CDR1 is SEHNR and CDR2 FQNEAQ (reference sequence). CDR3: CASSHQGRIYEQYF. The DNA for the CDR3 is TGTGCCAGCAGTCACCAGGGGCGCATCTACGAGCAGTACTTC.

The rearrangement joins TRBV10-3 to TRBJ2-2; TRBD2 agrees at 11 bases. Germline CDR1 reads ENHRY; CDR2 reads SYGVKD. V shed 2 bases, J shed 4 bases, and the junction held 6 bases outside the gene matches. This CDR3 spans 17 amino acids. The CDR3 reads CAISETSGSSVTGELFF. CDR3 in DNA: TGTGCCATCAGTGAGACTAGCGGGAGTTCGGTCACCGGGGAGCTGTTTTTT.

The V gene is TRBV9, the J gene TRBJ1-2; no definite D call. The CDR3 contains 12 residues. Per germline, CDR1 SGDLS and CDR2 YYNGEE. With 7 bases removed from V and 0 bases from J, the gap between germline ends came to 7 bases. CDR3 sequence: CASVGTNYGYTF. The CDR3 DNA reads TGTGCCAGCGTGGGTACTAACTATGGCTACACCTTC.

This clone was picked up many times. V and J are TRBV15 and TRBJ1-2; D possibly corresponds to TRBD1 (6 bases). This CDR3 has 16 amino acids. Germline V CDR1 and CDR2: LNHNV, YYDKDF (reference sequence). Trimming shortened V by 3 bases and J by 7 bases, and 21 bases separated the two germline ends. CDR3 DNA: TGTGCCACCAGCAGGGACCCGTGGGGGGGCGCCGTTGGCTACACCTTC. Amino acid sequence: CATSRDPWGGAVGYTF.

The V call is TRBV2, the J call TRBJ2-5; 7 bases agree with TRBD2. Germline trimming cut 6 bases from V and 3 bases from J; bases unmatched to any gene: 7. The CDR3 contains 14 residues. The germline CDR1 and CDR2 sequences are SNHLY and FYNNEI. The CDR3 reads CASSWTRQEETQYF. The CDR3 nucleotides read TGTGCCAGCAGCTGGACTAGACAAGAAGAGACCCAGTACTTC.

The chain employs TRBV11-3 and TRBJ2-5, with D tentatively TRBD1 or TRBD2 (5 bases each). CDR1 is SGHNT, CDR2 YENEEA, per germline. V lost 5 bases and J 5 bases, leaving 12 bases between the germline ends. This CDR3 has 13 residues. Here the CDR3 DNA reads TGTGCCAGCAGCCTCCAGGGAGCGGAGACCCAGTACTTC. Protein sequence: CASSLQGAETQYF.